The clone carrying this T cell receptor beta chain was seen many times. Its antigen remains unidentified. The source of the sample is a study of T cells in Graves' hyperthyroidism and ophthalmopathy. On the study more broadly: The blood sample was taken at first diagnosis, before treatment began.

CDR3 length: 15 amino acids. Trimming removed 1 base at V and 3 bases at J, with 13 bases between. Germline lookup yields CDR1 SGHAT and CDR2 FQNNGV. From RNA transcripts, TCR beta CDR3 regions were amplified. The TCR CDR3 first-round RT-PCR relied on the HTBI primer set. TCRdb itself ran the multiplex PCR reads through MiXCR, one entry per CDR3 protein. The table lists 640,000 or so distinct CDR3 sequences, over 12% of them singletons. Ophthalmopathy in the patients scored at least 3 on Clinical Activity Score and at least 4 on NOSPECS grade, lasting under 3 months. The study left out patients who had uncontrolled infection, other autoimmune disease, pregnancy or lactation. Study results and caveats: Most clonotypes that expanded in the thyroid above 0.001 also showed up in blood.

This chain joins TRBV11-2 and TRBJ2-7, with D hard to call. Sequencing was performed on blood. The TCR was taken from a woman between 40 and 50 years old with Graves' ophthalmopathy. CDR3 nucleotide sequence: TGTGCCAGCAGCTTAGGGCCCGGCGAATTCTACGAGCAGTACTTC. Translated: CASSLGPGEFYEQYF.